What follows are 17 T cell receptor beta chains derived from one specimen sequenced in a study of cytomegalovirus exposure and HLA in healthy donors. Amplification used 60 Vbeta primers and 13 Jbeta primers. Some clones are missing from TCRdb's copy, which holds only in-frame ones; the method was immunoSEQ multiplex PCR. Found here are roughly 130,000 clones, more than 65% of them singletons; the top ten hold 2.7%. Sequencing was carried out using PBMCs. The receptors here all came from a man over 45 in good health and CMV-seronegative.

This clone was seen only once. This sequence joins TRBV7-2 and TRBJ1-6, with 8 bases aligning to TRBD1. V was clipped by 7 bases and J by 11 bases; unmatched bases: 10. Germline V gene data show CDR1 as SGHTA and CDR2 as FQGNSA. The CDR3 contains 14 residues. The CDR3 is CASNPGQGLTPLHF. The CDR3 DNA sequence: TGTGCCAGCAACCCCGGACAGGGTCTGACACCCCTCCACTTT.

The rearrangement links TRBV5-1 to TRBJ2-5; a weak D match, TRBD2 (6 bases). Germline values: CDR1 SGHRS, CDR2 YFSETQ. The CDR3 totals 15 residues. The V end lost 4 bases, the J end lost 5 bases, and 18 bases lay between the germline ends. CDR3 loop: CASSSSGDLVETQYF. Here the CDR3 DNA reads TGCGCCAGCAGCAGTTCCGGGGACTTGGTGGAGACCCAGTACTTC.

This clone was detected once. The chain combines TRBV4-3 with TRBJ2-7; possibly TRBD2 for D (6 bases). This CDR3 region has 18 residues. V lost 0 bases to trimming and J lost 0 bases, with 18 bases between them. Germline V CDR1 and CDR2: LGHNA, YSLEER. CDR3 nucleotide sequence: TGCGCCAGCAGCCAAGATTTGTGGGACTCTGGGAACTCCTACGAGCAGTACTTC. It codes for CASSQDLWDSGNSYEQYF.

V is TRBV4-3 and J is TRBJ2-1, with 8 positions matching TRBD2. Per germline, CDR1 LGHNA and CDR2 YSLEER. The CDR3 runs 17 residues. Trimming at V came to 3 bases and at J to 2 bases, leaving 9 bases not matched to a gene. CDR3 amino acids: CASSQDFAGGAYNEQFF. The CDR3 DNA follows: TGCGCCAGCAGCCAGGACTTCGCGGGGGGAGCCTACAATGAGCAGTTCTTC.

The CDR3: CASSFRAGERETQYF. Written as DNA, the CDR3 is TGTGCCAGCAGCTTTCGGGCGGGGGAGAGAGAGACCCAGTACTTC. J is TRBJ2-5 and V is TRBV11-2; 7 bases align to TRBD2. CDR1 and CDR2 from the germline V gene are SGHAT and FQNNGV. The J segment lost 4 bases and the V segment lost 3 bases, leaving 8 bases of the junction unmatched. The CDR3 spans 15 residues.

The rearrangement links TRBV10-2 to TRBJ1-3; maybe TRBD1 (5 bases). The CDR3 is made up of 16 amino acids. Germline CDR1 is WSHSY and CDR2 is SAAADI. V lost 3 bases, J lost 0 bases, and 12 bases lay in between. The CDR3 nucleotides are TGCGCCAGCAGTGACAGGGTCACGAGCTCTGGAAACACCATATATTTT. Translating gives CASSDRVTSSGNTIYF.

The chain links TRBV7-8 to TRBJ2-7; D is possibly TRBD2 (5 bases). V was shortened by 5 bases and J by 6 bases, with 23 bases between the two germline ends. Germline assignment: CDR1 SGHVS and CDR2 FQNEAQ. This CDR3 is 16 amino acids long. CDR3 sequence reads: CASSPSPWTGHFEQYF. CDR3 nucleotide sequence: TGTGCCAGCAGCCCTTCCCCTTGGACTGGGCACTTCGAGCAGTACTTC. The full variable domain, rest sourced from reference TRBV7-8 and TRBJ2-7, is GAGVSQSPRYKVAKRGQDVALRCDPISGHVSLFWYQQALGQGPEFLTYFQNEAQLDKSGLPSDRFFAERPEGSVSTLKIQRTQQEDSAVYLCASSPSPWTGHFEQYFGPGTRLTVT.

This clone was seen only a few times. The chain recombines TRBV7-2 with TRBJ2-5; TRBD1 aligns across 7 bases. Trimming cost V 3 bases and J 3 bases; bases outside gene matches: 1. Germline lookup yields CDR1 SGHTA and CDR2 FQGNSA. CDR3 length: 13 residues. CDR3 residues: CASSFDREETQYF. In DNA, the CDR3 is TGTGCCAGCAGCTTCGACAGGGAAGAGACCCAGTACTTC.

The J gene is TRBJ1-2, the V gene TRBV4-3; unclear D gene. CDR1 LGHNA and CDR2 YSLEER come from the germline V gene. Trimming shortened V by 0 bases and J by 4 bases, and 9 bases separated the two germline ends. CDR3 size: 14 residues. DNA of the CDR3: TGCGCCAGCAGCCAAGAAGCATCTGGCTATGGCTACACCTTC. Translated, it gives CASSQEASGYGYTF.

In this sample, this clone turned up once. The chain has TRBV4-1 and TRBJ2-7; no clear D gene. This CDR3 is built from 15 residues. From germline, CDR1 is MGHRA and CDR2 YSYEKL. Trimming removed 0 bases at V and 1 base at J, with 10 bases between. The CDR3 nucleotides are TGCGCCAGCAGCCAAGAAAGCAGCAGGTCCTACGAGCAGTACTTC. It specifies CASSQESSRSYEQYF.

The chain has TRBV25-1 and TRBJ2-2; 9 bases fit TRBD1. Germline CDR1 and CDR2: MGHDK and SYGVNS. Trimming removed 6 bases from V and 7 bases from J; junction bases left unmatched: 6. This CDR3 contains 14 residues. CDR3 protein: CASRGTGYVGELFF. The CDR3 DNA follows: TGTGCCAGCAGAGGGACAGGGTACGTCGGGGAGCTGTTTTTT.

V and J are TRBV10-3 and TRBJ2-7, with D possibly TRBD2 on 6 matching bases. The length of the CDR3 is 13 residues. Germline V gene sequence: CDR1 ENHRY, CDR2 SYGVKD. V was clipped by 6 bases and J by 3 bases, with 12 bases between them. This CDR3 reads CAIRGRGNYEQYF. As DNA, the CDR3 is TGTGCCATCAGAGGGCGGGGAAACTACGAGCAGTACTTC.

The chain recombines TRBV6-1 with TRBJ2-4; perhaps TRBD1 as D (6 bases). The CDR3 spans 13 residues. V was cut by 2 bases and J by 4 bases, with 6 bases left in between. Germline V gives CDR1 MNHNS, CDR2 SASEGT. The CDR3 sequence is CASSEQGKNIQYF. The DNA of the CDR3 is TGTGCCAGCAGTGAACAGGGGAAAAACATTCAGTACTTC.

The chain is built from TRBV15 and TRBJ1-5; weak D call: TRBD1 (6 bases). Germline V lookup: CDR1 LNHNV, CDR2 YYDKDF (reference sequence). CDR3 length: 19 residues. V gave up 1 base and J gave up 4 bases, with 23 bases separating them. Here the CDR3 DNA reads TGTGCCACCAGCAGAGGCCTCCTGGGGGCCCGGTCCGAAAATCAGCCCCAGCATTTT. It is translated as CATSRGLLGARSENQPQHF.

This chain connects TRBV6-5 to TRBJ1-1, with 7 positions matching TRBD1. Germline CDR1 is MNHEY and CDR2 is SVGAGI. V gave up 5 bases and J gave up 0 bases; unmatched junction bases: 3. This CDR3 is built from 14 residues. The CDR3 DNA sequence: TGTGCCAGCAGTAGACAGGGACTGAACACTGAAGCTTTCTTT. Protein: CASSRQGLNTEAFF.

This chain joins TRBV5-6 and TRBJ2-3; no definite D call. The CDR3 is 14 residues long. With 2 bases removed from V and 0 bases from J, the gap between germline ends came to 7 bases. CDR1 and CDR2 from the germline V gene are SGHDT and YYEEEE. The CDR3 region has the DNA TGTGCCAGCAGCTTACCAGGCAGCACAGATACGCAGTATTTT. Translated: CASSLPGSTDTQYF.

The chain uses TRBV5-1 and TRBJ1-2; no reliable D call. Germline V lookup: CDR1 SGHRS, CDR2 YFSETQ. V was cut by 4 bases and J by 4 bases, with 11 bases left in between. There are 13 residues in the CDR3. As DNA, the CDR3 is TGCGCCAGCAGCGGGGATCGGGGCTATGGCTACACCTTC. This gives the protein CASSGDRGYGYTF.